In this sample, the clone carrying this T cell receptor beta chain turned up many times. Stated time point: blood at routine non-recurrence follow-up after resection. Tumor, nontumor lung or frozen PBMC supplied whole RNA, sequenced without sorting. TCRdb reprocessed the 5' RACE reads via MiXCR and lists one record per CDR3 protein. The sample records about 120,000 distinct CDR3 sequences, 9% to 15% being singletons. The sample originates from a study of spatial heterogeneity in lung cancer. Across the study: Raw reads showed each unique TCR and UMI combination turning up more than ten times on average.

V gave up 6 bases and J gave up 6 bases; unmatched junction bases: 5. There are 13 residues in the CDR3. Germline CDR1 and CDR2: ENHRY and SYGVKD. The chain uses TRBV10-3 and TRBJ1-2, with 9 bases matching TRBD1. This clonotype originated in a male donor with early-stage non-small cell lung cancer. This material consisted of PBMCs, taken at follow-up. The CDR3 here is CAIREQGAHGYTF. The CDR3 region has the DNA TGTGCCATCAGAGAACAGGGGGCTCATGGCTACACCTTC.